This T cell receptor (beta chain) was sequenced for a study of blood T cell repertoires in COVID-19 (dated by TCRdb to the early 2020s). Broadly, across the study: Collaborator samples came from the United States, Italy and Spain and covered acute and convalescent phases of COVID-19. The prospective study material was composed of cDNA or gDNA derived from T cells, B-cell-depleted T cells, or PBMCs. Subjects who had been exposed to COVID-19, were actively infected with it, or had recovered from it provided the deeply sampled blood TCRbeta repertoires that made up the dataset. The repertoires were made available in a free public database intended to serve as a resource for research on the immune response to SARS-CoV-2. The samples were drawn from two sources: the first 160 participants of the ongoing ImmuneRACE study, and some 1,300 subjects contributed by 6 global collaborators. The sample metadata nearly always contained a de-identified subject ID, COVID-19 status, age in years and sex. Where available, HLA class I and class II types were taken from metadata supplied by the sample provider and were not determined by assay-based typing.

General findings and caveats noted by the study authors: The quantity of clinical and demographic metadata differed by source and by participant and was supplied without curation.

In the germline V gene (reference sequence), CDR1 corresponds to GTSNPN and CDR2 to SVGIG. The CDR3 spans 14 residues, from the cysteine through the phenylalanine. Only CDR3 DNA is held: 42 bases, read in frame from base 1. V and J are trimmed by 2 bases and 5 bases, and the gene matches miss 7 bases of the junction. With regard to this clone: The target of this receptor is not known. No much larger clone is present one base from it, and per-base qualities are unavailable.

TCRbeta CDR3 regions were amplified from genomic DNA by means of the immunoSEQ Assay, a bias-controlled multiplex PCR. In the original analysis: The number of nucleated cells in each sample was estimated by amplification of reference gene primers within the assay. To quantify the absolute abundance of each unique TCRbeta CDR3 rearrangement, sequence reads were collapsed and filtered. For each sample, productive Simpson clonality was calculated as the square root of Simpson's diversity index over productive rearrangements. The source is immuneACCESS, and TCRdb retained only in-frame sequences with V and J called. Part of the clones is not carried over; for the studies checked, unresolved V genes explain less than half of this, and the remainder is unexplained. V and J calls plus clone size are reproduced from that table; the DNA served to infer D and trimming. The sample table contains 250,000 or so clones; only one count was recorded for over 75% of them. Together, the top ten hold about 1.7% of the sample.

Participants in the prospective study were aged roughly 18 to 100 years, lived in about two dozen United States geographic areas, and enrolled through a virtual design. In the prospective study, participants were assigned to cohorts based on the clinical history participants reported in a screening survey and a study questionnaire. For ImmuneRACE Cohort 3, a participant was defined as recovered based on two consecutive negative NP/OP PCR tests, clearance by a healthcare professional, or resolution of symptoms. Mobile phlebotomists in the prospective study collected whole blood, serum and a nasopharyngeal or oropharyngeal swab from every participant. Additional blood draws and questionnaires over an approximately 2-month period could optionally be provided by prospective study participants. Before DNA extraction, blood samples from the prospective study were shipped at room temperature or frozen.

The sequence derives from a man aged 35-49 years who had recovered from COVID-19. This receptor chain uses TRBV30 and TRBJ1-1, with 8 bases matching TRBD1. The specimen was PBMCs or T cells enriched from blood (not recorded which). The nucleotides are TGTGCCTGGAGTTACACAGGGGGGTTGACTGAAGCTTTCTTT. This gives the protein CAWSYTGGLTEAFF.